A selection of T cell receptor beta chains follows, all from one sample in a study of response to subunit inactivated influenza vaccine. TCRdb called the RT-PCR reads again in MiXCR, with one record for every CDR3 protein. The table shows about 500,000 distinct CDR3 sequences, with approximately 15% occurring only once. Material: CD4+ T cells sorted from PBMCs, obtained approximately 25 months after vaccination. The receptors come from a man between 45 and 75 years old who received an inactivated influenza vaccine. Both conserved end residues are part of each CDR3. The order of the fields is V gene, J gene, D gene, clone size, CDR3 DNA, CDR3 protein. The D gene is left open where the match is weak. Clone size is given for some rows only: seen once, a few or many times, or a class if the clone is expanded.

v_call: TRBV20-1
j_call: TRBJ2-3
d_call: NA
clone_size: NA
cdr3_nt: TGCAGTGCTGCTAGGACAGTGAGGGATACGCAGTATTTT
cdr3_aa: CSAARTVRDTQYF

v_call: TRBV10-3
j_call: TRBJ1-1
d_call: NA
clone_size: few
cdr3_nt: TGTGCCATCAGAGCGACTGACACTTACACTGAAGCTTTCTTT
cdr3_aa: CAIRATDTYTEAFF

v_call: TRBV6-2/TRBV6-3
j_call: TRBJ2-3
d_call: TRBD2
clone_size: many
cdr3_nt: TGTGCCAGCAGTTACTCCCCTACTAGCGGGAGGTACCACACAGATACGCAGTATTTT
cdr3_aa: CASSYSPTSGRYHTDTQYF

v_call: TRBV5-1
j_call: TRBJ1-1
d_call: NA
clone_size: NA
cdr3_nt: TGCGCCAGCAGCTTGGCCTGGGGGCGTTCTGGCACTGAAGCTTTCTTT
cdr3_aa: CASSLAWGRSGTEAFF

v_call: TRBV12-3/TRBV12-4
j_call: TRBJ1-5
d_call: TRBD1
clone_size: NA
cdr3_nt: TGTGCCAGCAGTTTAGCGCCGGGACAGATTAGCAATCAGCCCCAGCATTTT
cdr3_aa: CASSLAPGQISNQPQHF

v_call: TRBV11-2
j_call: TRBJ2-7
d_call: NA
clone_size: few
cdr3_nt: TGTGCCAGCAGCCCAGACCTCGGCCCTACGATCGAGCAGTACTTC
cdr3_aa: CASSPDLGPTIEQYF

v_call: TRBV20-1
j_call: TRBJ1-2
d_call: NA
clone_size: few
cdr3_nt: TGCAGTGCTAGAGGGTCCTTCTACTATGGCTACACCTTC
cdr3_aa: CSARGSFYYGYTF

v_call: TRBV29-1
j_call: TRBJ1-1
d_call: NA
clone_size: many
cdr3_nt: TGCAGCGTTGACGGTCGAAACACTGAAGCTTTCTTT
cdr3_aa: CSVDGRNTEAFF

v_call: TRBV12-3/TRBV12-4
j_call: TRBJ2-7
d_call: TRBD1
clone_size: NA
cdr3_nt: TGTGCCAGCAGGAGCAATGCAGGGGGCTCCTACGAGCAGTACTTC
cdr3_aa: CASRSNAGGSYEQYF

v_call: TRBV20-1
j_call: TRBJ2-1
d_call: TRBD2
clone_size: NA
cdr3_nt: TGCAGTGCTAGAGCTAGCGGAACCAACAATGAGCAGTTCTTC
cdr3_aa: CSARASGTNNEQFF

v_call: TRBV9
j_call: TRBJ2-2
d_call: NA
clone_size: NA
cdr3_nt: TGTGCCAGCAGCGTAGCCTCCAGCGCGAACACCGGGGAGCTGTTTTTT
cdr3_aa: CASSVASSANTGELFF

v_call: TRBV2
j_call: TRBJ2-3
d_call: TRBD2
clone_size: few
cdr3_nt: TGTGCCAGCAGTTCCCCAGCGGGGGGCGTCACAGATACGCAGTATTTT
cdr3_aa: CASSSPAGGVTDTQYF

v_call: TRBV28
j_call: TRBJ1-1
d_call: TRBD1
clone_size: NA
cdr3_nt: TGTGCCAGCAGTGACAGGGGGACAGGATCCACTGAAGCTTTCTTT
cdr3_aa: CASSDRGTGSTEAFF